This passage covers 29 T cell receptor beta chains from one sample sequenced in a study of early T cells in non-severe SARS-CoV-2 infection. TCRdb re-analysed the 5' RACE reads in MiXCR, keeping a single row per CDR3 protein. The data show around 70,000 distinct CDR3 sequences, with approximately 12% seen just once and roughly 3.9% held by the top ten. The sample comprised whole blood. The receptors here all came from an adult who was a healthcare worker with PCR-confirmed SARS-CoV-2 infection or an uninfected control (not recorded which).

A word on this clonotype: A much larger clone sits a single nucleotide away, making a read error possible. The chain is built from TRBV3-1 and TRBJ1-3; D possibly corresponds to TRBD1 (6 bases). The germline V gene has CDR1 LGHDT and CDR2 YNNKEL (reference sequence). The CDR3 has 17 amino acids. This CDR3 reads CGSSQEGGGVSGNTIYF. In DNA, the CDR3 is TGTGGCAGCAGCCAAGAGGGAGGGGGAGTGTCTGGAAACACCATATATTTT.

In this sample, this clonotype turned up many times. The V and J genes are TRBV7-9 and TRBJ2-7, with TRBD2 matching over 7 bases. The CDR3 length is 16 residues. Germline CDR1 SEHNR, CDR2 FQNEAQ (reference sequence). Trimming removed 5 bases from V and 5 bases from J; junction bases left unmatched: 15. CDR3 sequence: CASSPPLLRETHEQYF. CDR3 sequence (DNA): TGTGCCAGCAGCCCCCCGCTTTTGCGGGAGACCCACGAGCAGTACTTC.

This clonotype has only a few counts. The J gene is TRBJ2-7, the V gene TRBV10-3; 8 nucleotides agree with TRBD1. Trimming cost V 4 bases and J 4 bases; bases outside gene matches: 3. CDR3 length equals 13 residues. In germline, CDR1 is ENHRY, CDR2 SYGVKD. The CDR3 sequence: CAISAGTGYEQYF. In DNA form, the CDR3 reads TGTGCCATCAGTGCGGGGACAGGATACGAGCAGTACTTC.

In this sample, this clonotype turned up a few times. This sequence joins TRBV29-1 and TRBJ2-3, with TRBD2 identical over 12 bases. CDR3 size: 18 residues. The V gene's germline CDR1 is SQVTM and CDR2 ANQGSEA. Losses at the gene ends were 1 base for V and 2 bases for J; bases not matched to a gene: 10. Written as DNA, the CDR3 is TGCAGCGTTGAAGCAGCCGCTACTAGCGGGAGGCACACAGATACGCAGTATTTT. Its protein is CSVEAAATSGRHTDTQYF.

Ten or more counts support this clonotype. This rearrangement joins TRBV7-2 to TRBJ2-2; maybe TRBD1 (5 bases). V was trimmed by 3 bases and J by 3 bases, leaving 11 bases between them. CDR1 and CDR2 from the germline V gene are SGHTA and FQGNSA. CDR3 length: 15 residues. The CDR3 here is CASSFKGRDTGELFF. The CDR3 coding sequence is TGTGCCAGCAGCTTTAAGGGGCGTGACACCGGGGAGCTGTTTTTT. The complete variable domain, with remaining parts taken from reference TRBV7-2 and TRBJ2-2, reads GAGVSQSPSNKVTEKGKDVELRCDPISGHTALYWYRQSLGQGLEFLIYFQGNSAPDKSGLPSDRFSAERTGGSVSTLTIQRTQQEDSAVYLCASSFKGRDTGELFFGEGSRLTVL.

V gene TRBV28 combines with J gene TRBJ2-5; D is perhaps TRBD2 (5 bases). In germline, CDR1 is MDHEN, CDR2 SYDVKM. V lost 3 bases and J lost 4, with 12 bases in between. The length of the CDR3 is 14 residues. The CDR3 spells CASSFTGNGETQYF. The CDR3 nucleotides read TGTGCCAGCAGTTTTACGGGAAACGGAGAGACCCAGTACTTC.

The chain combines TRBV5-8 with TRBJ2-3; D uncertain. Per germline, CDR1 SGHTS and CDR2 YDEGEE. CDR3 length: 12 residues. The germline V and J ends were trimmed by 7 bases and 6 bases, with 12 bases remaining between them. DNA for the CDR3: TGTGCCAGCCCAGCGCTATTCGATACGCAGTATTTT. As protein: CASPALFDTQYF.

This clonotype was seen ten or more times. The rearrangement joins TRBV14 to TRBJ2-7; D gene ambiguous. This CDR3 is 14 amino acids long. Trimming shortened V by 5 bases and J by 1 base, and 12 bases separated the two germline ends. Germline V gene data show CDR1 as SGHDN and CDR2 as FVKESK. The CDR3 reads CASSSSGVSYEQYF. In nucleotides, the CDR3 is TGTGCCAGCAGCTCTAGTGGGGTTTCCTACGAGCAGTACTTC.

CDR3 DNA sequence: TGCAGTGCTAGAGATGTACAGACCCAGTACTTC. Amino acid sequence: CSARDVQTQYF. The gene calls are TRBV20-1 and TRBJ2-5; D remains ambiguous. Trimming removed 0 bases at V and 6 bases at J, with 5 bases between. This CDR3 comprises 11 residues. Germline values: CDR1 DFQATT, CDR2 SNEGSKA (reference sequence).

This chain links TRBV20-1 with TRBJ1-2, with D possibly being TRBD1 (6 bases). Per the germline V gene, CDR1 is DFQATT and CDR2 is SNEGSKA (reference sequence). V shed 3 bases and J shed 0 bases, with 11 bases lying between them. The CDR3 totals 14 residues. Here the CDR3 reads CSASGTFPNYGYTF. For the CDR3, the DNA is TGCAGTGCTAGCGGGACATTTCCTAACTATGGCTACACCTTC.

This clonotype was detected ten times or more. CDR3 sequence: CASSLGQGESSPLHF. In DNA, the CDR3 is TGTGCCAGCAGCCTCGGACAGGGGGAATCTTCACCCCTCCACTTT. The rearrangement joins TRBV28 to TRBJ1-6; 10 bases fit TRBD1. Germline V lookup: CDR1 MDHEN, CDR2 SYDVKM. Trimming took 6 bases from V and 9 from J; bases not matched to a gene: 8. The CDR3 is made up of 15 amino acids.

This clonotype was observed many times. CDR3: CASSPITGANVLTF. The CDR3 region has the DNA TGTGCCAGCAGCCCGATCACGGGGGCCAACGTCCTGACTTTC. The chain employs TRBV7-9 and TRBJ2-6; D is unresolved. This CDR3 is 14 amino acids long. The V gene lost 5 bases and the J gene lost 4 bases, with 9 bases spanning the gap. The germline gives CDR1 SEHNR, CDR2 FQNEAQ (reference sequence).

This clonotype appeared many times. The chain recombines TRBV15 with TRBJ2-2; 7 bases are a match to TRBD1. This CDR3 comprises 15 residues. The V and J ends lost 5 bases and 6 bases, in that order; junction bases with no gene match: 9. Germline V gene data show CDR1 as LNHNV and CDR2 as YYDKDF (reference sequence). The chain's CDR3 is CATSGWTGFAGELFF. In nucleotides, the CDR3 is TGTGCCACCAGCGGGTGGACAGGATTTGCCGGGGAGCTGTTTTTT.

V usage is TRBV27 and J usage is TRBJ1-5, with 10 bases aligning to TRBD1. Germline CDR1 MNHEY, CDR2 SMNVEV (reference sequence). V dropped 5 bases and J dropped 1; count of bases not matched to a gene: 5. CDR3 length: 16 residues. The DNA for the CDR3 is TGTGCCAGCAGTCTTAGACAGGGGGCAAGCAATCAGCCCCAGCATTTT. Amino acid sequence: CASSLRQGASNQPQHF.

This clonotype was observed many times. The V call is TRBV12-3 or TRBV12-4, the J call TRBJ2-2; D is unclear. Deletions cut 3 bases from V and 5 bases from J, with 7 bases between. This CDR3 spans 13 amino acids. The CDR3 bases are TGTGCCAGCAGTTTGGCCGCTACCGGGGAGCTGTTTTTT. Protein product: CASSLAATGELFF.

This clonotype was detected a few times. The genes are TRBV7-6 and TRBJ2-3; D not resolved. The germline CDR1 and CDR2 sequences are SGHVS and FNYEAQ. This CDR3 comprises 14 residues. V shed 2 bases and J shed 3 bases, with 9 bases lying between them. CDR3 DNA: TGTGCCAGCAGCTTATTCACAGTTACAGATACGCAGTATTTT. Residues: CASSLFTVTDTQYF.

This clonotype was recorded at least ten times. The CDR3 sequence: CASSPGQKAQHF. The CDR3, as DNA: TGTGCCAGCAGTCCCGGACAGAAGGCCCAGCATTTT. The chain uses TRBV28 and TRBJ1-5, with a tentative D call TRBD1 (6 bases). The CDR3 covers 12 residues. Germline lookup yields CDR1 MDHEN and CDR2 SYDVKM. The V end lost 5 bases, the J end lost 11 bases, and 13 bases lay between the germline ends.

This clonotype was detected a few times. This chain joins TRBV28 and TRBJ2-2, with 14 bases lining up with TRBD2. The ends lost 4 bases at V and 7 bases at J; junction bases unmatched: 5. Germline CDR1 and CDR2: MDHEN and SYDVKM. The CDR3 totals 16 residues. In DNA form, the CDR3 reads TGTGCCAGCAGTTCGGGACTAGCGGGAGCGTACGGGGAGCTGTTTTTT. It translates to CASSSGLAGAYGELFF.

The sample holds a few counts of this clonotype. The chain recombines TRBV5-1 with TRBJ1-4, with 12 positions matching TRBD1. CDR1 SGHRS and CDR2 YFSETQ come from the germline V gene. The CDR3 contains 17 residues. Trimming cost V 4 bases and J 0 bases; bases outside gene matches: 4. CDR3 bases: TGCGCCAGCAGCCCCGGGACAGGGGGCGCAACTAATGAAAAACTGTTTTTT. Translation gives CASSPGTGGATNEKLFF.

At least ten counts were recorded for this clonotype. V and J are TRBV6-2 or TRBV6-3 and TRBJ2-7, with 11 positions matching TRBD2. The length of the CDR3 is 14 residues. Germline CDR1 is MNHEY and CDR2 is SVGEGT. Trimming removed 7 bases from V and 6 bases from J; junction bases left unmatched: 8. DNA for the CDR3: TGTGCCAGCACCCCCGGGACTAGCGGACTCGAGCAGTACTTC. Encoded protein: CASTPGTSGLEQYF.

This clonotype was seen repeatedly, ten times or more. The chain has TRBV28 and TRBJ2-7, with D uncertain. Germline CDR1 reads MDHEN; CDR2 reads SYDVKM. This CDR3 region has 12 residues. Trimming took 6 bases from V and 3 from J, leaving 9 bases between them. CDR3 loop: CASSLGSYEQYF. The CDR3 DNA reads TGTGCCAGCAGCTTAGGCAGCTACGAGCAGTACTTC.

This clonotype was detected ten times or more. The chain carries TRBV18 and TRBJ2-3; tentatively, D is TRBD1 (5 bases). This CDR3 contains 13 residues. V was cut by 4 bases and J by 7 bases, with 12 bases left in between. The germline V gene has CDR1 KGHSH and CDR2 LQKENI. In DNA, the CDR3 is TGTGCCAGCTCACGTACAGGAGATTATACGCAGTATTTT. Protein sequence: CASSRTGDYTQYF.

This clonotype was counted only a few times. V usage is TRBV6-6 and J usage is TRBJ2-1; possibly TRBD1 for D (6 bases). The CDR3 sequence is 12 residues long. Trimming stripped 6 bases from V and 12 bases from J, with 15 bases between. The germline V gene has CDR1 MNHNY and CDR2 SVGAGI (reference sequence). The CDR3 DNA reads TGTGCCAGCAGCCCAGGCGCCAGGGGGCAGTTCTTC. Translated, it gives CASSPGARGQFF.

This clonotype was seen ten or more times. The chain combines TRBV7-9 with TRBJ2-7; TRBD2 matches at 9 bases. This CDR3 has 16 residues. Germline CDR1 and CDR2: SEHNR and FQNEAQ (reference sequence). The V segment lost 3 bases and the J segment 1 base; nucleotides outside the gene matches: 7. The chain's CDR3 is CASSFMTSGPSYEQYF. The CDR3 DNA is TGTGCCAGCAGCTTTATGACTAGCGGCCCATCCTACGAGCAGTACTTC.

This clonotype was observed a handful of times. A read error is possible here, since a much larger clone lies one base away. The rearrangement uses TRBV12-3 or TRBV12-4 and TRBJ2-3; D gene uncertain. This CDR3 has 11 amino acids. Trimming pared 5 bases from V and 2 bases from J, leaving 2 bases between. CDR3: CASSHTDTQYF. The CDR3, as DNA: TGTGCCAGCAGTCACACAGATACGCAGTATTTT.

This clonotype has at least ten counts. The chain has TRBV27 and TRBJ2-2, with TRBD1 identical over 7 bases. V lost 7 bases, J lost 0 bases, and 8 bases stayed unmatched. This CDR3 spans 16 amino acids. In germline, CDR1 is MNHEY, CDR2 SMNVEV (reference sequence). The CDR3 bases are TGTGCCAGCACCCACGTTGGGACAGCGAACACCGGGGAGCTGTTTTTT. Protein sequence: CASTHVGTANTGELFF.

This CDR3 reads CASSPSGIGKNIQYF. The CDR3 DNA follows: TGTGCCAGCAGCCCGTCAGGGATTGGCAAAAACATTCAGTACTTC. This chain uses TRBV11-2 with TRBJ2-4, with D perhaps matching TRBD1 (5 bases). V shed 5 bases and J shed 3 bases, with 14 bases lying between them. The CDR3 contains 15 residues. Germline loops: CDR1 SGHAT, CDR2 FQNNGV.

This clonotype was seen repeatedly, ten times or more. V gene TRBV24-1 combines with J gene TRBJ2-3; D possibly corresponds to TRBD1 (5 bases). The V end was cut by 7 bases, the J end by 3 bases, with 13 bases between. The CDR3 loop spans 14 amino acids. From germline, CDR1 is KGHDR and CDR2 SFDVKD. The CDR3 protein is CATSFGKGTDTQYF. CDR3 in DNA: TGTGCCACCAGCTTTGGGAAGGGGACAGATACGCAGTATTTT.

This clonotype was counted ten times or more. The rearrangement uses TRBV20-1 and TRBJ2-5; D may be TRBD2 (6 bases). This CDR3 region has 12 residues. Germline V gene data show CDR1 as DFQATT and CDR2 as SNEGSKA (reference sequence). Deletions cut 6 bases from V and 4 bases from J, with 12 bases between. CDR3 residues: CSASGVGETQYF. The DNA for the CDR3 is TGCAGTGCCTCGGGGGTGGGAGAGACCCAGTACTTC.